What follows is one T cell receptor beta chain and its context. What it binds is unknown. RNA in amounts of about 0.45 to 1 ug was reverse transcribed with random hexamers. Multiplex immunoSEQ PCR targeted 54 Vbeta and 13 Jbeta TCR beta segments. MiXCR, run by TCRdb on the immunoSEQ multiplex PCR reads, gives a single entry per CDR3 protein. The table shows around 300,000 distinct CDR3 sequences, with 90% to 95% occurring only once. The data belong to a study of CD8 T cells in Susac syndrome. Study observations and caveats: The relatively small number of individuals in the TCR sequencing and HLA analysis was acknowledged by the study.

The CDR3 loop spans 14 amino acids. V shed 8 bases and J shed 7 bases, with 18 bases lying between them. Germline V gene data show CDR1 as MNHNY and CDR2 as SVGAGI (reference sequence). It was negative isolation that provided the CD8+ and CD4+ T cells, whereas TEMRA cells were enriched by FACS. Sequencing input: CD4+ T cells from PBMCs. The chain employs TRBV6-6 and TRBJ2-1, with D perhaps matching TRBD2 (6 bases). This TCR derives from a human donor with multiple sclerosis. CDR3: CASSLARLNNEQFF. As DNA, the CDR3 is TGTGCCAGCTCACTAGCCCGGCTGAATAATGAGCAGTTCTTC.